The following is a TCR beta chain sequence with its context. The data derive from a study of T cell responses to AZD1222 COVID-19 vaccine. Using immunoSEQ multiplex PCR, the repertoire was profiled, and TCRdb retains in-frame clones only, with some absent. Among approximately 190,000 clones listed, about 94% were seen once. The V gene lost 5 bases and the J gene lost 12 bases, with 9 bases spanning the gap. Germline CDR1 is SGHTS and CDR2 is YDEGEE. The CDR3 totals 10 residues. The gene calls are TRBV5-8 and TRBJ2-1; no reliable D call. This sample comprised peripheral blood, obtained on day 0 of AZD1222 vaccination. This clonotype was sampled from an adult in good health. The CDR3 sequence: CASRDGWQFF. CDR3 in DNA: TGTGCCAGCAGAGACGGGTGGCAGTTCTTC.